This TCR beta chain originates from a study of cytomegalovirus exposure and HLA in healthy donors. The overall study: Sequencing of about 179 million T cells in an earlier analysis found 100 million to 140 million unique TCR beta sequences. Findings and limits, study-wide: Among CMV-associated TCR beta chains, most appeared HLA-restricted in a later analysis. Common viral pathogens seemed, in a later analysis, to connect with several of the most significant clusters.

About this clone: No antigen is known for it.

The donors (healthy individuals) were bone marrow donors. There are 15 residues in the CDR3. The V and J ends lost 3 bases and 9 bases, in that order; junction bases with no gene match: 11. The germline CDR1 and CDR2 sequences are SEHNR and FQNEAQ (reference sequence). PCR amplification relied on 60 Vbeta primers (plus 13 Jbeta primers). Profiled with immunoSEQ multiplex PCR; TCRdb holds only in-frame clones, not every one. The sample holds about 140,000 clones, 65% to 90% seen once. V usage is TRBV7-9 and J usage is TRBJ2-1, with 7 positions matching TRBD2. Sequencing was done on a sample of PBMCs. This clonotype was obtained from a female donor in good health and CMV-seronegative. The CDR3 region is CASSFSSGNLGEQFF. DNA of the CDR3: TGTGCCAGCAGCTTTAGCAGCGGGAATTTGGGTGAGCAGTTCTTC.